This TCR beta chain is from a study of PD-L1 blockade in urothelial cancer. Looking at the study overall: Samples of blood were analyzed 3 weeks (second dose) and 6 weeks after treatment start. Blood samples had a median of 141,255 T cells, 80,000 to 100,000 unique TCRs, and clonality 0.08 to 0.09.

To note about this clone: Its specificity is not known. This sample also contains other DNA sequences that code for the same CDR3.

Study findings and constraints: Blood clones associated with the tumor expanded more at 3 weeks in durable-benefit patients.

CDR3 length: 13 amino acids. Per the germline V gene, CDR1 is SQVTM and CDR2 is ANQGSEA. V trimming: 6 bases; J trimming: 4 bases; junction bases outside the gene matches: 7. Time point described: peripheral blood 6 weeks after treatment start. In each PCR, synthetic TCR analog templates were spiked in. The assay was immunoSEQ multiplex PCR, and TCRdb's table has in-frame clones only and misses some. The data contain about 40,000 clones, 80% to 90% of them singletons. The sequence derives from a man in his 70s with urothelial cancer. J is TRBJ2-7 and V is TRBV29-1, with 9 bases that match TRBD1. The sample here was PBMCs, taken around atezolizumab (anti-PD-L1) treatment. In DNA, the CDR3 is TGCAGCGTGACGGGGACAGGGAGTTACGAGCAGTACTTC. It translates to CSVTGTGSYEQYF.